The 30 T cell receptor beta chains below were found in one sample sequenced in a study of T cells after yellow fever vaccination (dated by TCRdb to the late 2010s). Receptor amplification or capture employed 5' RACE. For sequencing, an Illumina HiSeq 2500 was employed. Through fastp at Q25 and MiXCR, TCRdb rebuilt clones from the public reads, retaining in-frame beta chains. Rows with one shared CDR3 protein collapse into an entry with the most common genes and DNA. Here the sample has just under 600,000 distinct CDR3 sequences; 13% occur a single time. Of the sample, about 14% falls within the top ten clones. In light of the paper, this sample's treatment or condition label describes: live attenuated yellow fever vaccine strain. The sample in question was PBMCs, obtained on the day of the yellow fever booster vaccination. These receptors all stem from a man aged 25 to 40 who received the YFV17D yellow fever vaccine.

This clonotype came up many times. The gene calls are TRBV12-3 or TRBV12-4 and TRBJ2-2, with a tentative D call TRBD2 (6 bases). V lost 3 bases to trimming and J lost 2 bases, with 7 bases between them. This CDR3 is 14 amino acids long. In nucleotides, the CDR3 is TGTGCCAGCAGTTTCGGGGGTAACACCGGGGAGCTGTTTTTT. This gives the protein CASSFGGNTGELFF.

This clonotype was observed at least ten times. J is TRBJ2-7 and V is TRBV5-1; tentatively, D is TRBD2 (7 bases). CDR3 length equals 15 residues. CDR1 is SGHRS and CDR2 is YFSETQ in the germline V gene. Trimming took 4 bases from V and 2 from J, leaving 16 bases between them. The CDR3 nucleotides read TGCGCCAGCAGCGCACAGGGACTACCCGCCTACGAGCAGTACTTC. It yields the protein CASSAQGLPAYEQYF.

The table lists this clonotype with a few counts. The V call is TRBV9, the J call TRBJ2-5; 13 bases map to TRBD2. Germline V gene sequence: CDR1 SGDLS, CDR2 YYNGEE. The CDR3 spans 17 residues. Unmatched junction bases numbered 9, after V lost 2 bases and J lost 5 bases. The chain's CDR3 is CASSVSLGLAGEETQYF. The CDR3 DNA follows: TGTGCCAGCAGCGTTTCACTAGGACTAGCGGGAGAGGAGACCCAGTACTTC.

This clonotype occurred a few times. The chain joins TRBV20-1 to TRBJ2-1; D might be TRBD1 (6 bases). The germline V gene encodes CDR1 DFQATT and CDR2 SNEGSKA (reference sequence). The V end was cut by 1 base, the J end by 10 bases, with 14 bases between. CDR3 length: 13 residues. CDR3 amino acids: CSARAVITGEQFF. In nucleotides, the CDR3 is TGCAGTGCTAGAGCGGTGATTACAGGGGAGCAGTTCTTC.

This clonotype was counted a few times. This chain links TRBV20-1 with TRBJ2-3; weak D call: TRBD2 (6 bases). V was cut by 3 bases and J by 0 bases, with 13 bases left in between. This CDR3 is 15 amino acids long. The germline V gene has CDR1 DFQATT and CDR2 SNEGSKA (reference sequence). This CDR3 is CSASGAGLSTDTQYF. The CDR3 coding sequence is TGCAGTGCTAGTGGGGCGGGACTCAGCACAGATACGCAGTATTTT.

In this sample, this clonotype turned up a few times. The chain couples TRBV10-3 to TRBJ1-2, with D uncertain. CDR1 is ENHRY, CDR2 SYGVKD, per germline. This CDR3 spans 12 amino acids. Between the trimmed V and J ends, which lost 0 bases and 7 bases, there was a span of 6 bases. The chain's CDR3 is CAISESTRGYTF. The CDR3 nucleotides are TGTGCCATCAGTGAGTCGACCCGTGGCTACACCTTC.

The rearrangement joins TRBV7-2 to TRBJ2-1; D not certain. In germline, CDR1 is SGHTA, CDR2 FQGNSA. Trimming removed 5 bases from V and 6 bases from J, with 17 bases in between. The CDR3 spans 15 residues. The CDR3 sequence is CASSPPNRSINEQFF. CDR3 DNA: TGTGCCAGCAGCCCACCGAACCGAAGTATCAATGAGCAGTTCTTC.

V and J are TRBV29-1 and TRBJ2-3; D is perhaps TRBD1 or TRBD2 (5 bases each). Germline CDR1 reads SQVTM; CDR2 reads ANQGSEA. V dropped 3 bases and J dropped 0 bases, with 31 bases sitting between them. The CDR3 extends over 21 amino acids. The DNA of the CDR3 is TGCAGCGTTGAGGGTATCGGGGCCTTTAAAAACTCCCGTGCTAGCACAGATACGCAGTATTTT. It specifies CSVEGIGAFKNSRASTDTQYF.

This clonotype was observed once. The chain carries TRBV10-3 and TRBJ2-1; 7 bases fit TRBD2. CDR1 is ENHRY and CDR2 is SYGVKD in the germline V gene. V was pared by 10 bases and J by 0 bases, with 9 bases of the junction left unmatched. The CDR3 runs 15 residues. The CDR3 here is CATQPGGSSYNEQFF. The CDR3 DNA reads TGTGCCACCCAACCGGGAGGAAGCTCCTACAATGAGCAGTTCTTC.

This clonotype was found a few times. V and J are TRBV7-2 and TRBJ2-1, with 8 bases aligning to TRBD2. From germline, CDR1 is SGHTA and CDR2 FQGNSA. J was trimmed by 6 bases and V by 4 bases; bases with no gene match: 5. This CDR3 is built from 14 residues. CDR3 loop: CASSSGLARNEQFF. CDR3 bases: TGTGCCAGCAGCTCAGGACTAGCTCGCAATGAGCAGTTCTTC.

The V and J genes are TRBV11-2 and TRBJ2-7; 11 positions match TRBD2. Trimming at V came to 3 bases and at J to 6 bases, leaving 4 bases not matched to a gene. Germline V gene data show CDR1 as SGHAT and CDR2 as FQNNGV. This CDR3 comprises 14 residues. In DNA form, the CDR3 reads TGTGCCAGCAGCTTTCCGGGACTAGCGGTCGAGCAGTACTTC. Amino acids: CASSFPGLAVEQYF. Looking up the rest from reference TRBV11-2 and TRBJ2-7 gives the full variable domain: EAGVAQSPRYKIIEKRQSVAFWCNPISGHATLYWYQQILGQGPKLLIQFQNNGVVDDSQLPKDRFSAERLKGVDSTLKIQPAKLEDSAVYLCASSFPGLAVEQYFGPGTRLTVT.

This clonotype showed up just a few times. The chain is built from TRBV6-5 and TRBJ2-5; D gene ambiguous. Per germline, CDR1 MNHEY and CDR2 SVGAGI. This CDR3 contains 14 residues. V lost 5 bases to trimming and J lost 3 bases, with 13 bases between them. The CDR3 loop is CASSTYQTEETQYF. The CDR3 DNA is TGTGCCAGCAGTACTTATCAAACCGAAGAGACCCAGTACTTC.

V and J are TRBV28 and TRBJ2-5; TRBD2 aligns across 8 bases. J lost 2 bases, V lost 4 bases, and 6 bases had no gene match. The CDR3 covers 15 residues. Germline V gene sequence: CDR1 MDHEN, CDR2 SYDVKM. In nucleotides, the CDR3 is TGTGCCAGCAGTTCATTACTAGCGGCACAAGAGACCCAGTACTTC. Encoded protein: CASSSLLAAQETQYF.

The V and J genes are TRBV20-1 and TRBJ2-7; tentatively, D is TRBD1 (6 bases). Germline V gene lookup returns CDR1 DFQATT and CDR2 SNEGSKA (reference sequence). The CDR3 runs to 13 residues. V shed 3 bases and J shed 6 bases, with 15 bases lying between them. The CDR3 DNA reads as TGCAGTGCTAGCCCGGACAGCTCTGGCGAGCAGTACTTC. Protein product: CSASPDSSGEQYF.

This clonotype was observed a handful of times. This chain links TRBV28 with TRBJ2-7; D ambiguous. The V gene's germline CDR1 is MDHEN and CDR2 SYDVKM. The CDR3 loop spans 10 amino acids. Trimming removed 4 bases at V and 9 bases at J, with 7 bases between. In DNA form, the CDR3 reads TGTGCCAGCAGTTCCCGCGGGCAGTACTTC. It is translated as CASSSRGQYF.

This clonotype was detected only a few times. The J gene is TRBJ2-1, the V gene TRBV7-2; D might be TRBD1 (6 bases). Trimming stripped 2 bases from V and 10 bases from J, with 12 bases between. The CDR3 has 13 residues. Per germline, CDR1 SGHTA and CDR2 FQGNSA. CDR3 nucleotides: TGTGCCAGCAGCTTATGGGGGCAGGGGGAGCAGTTCTTC. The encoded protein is CASSLWGQGEQFF.

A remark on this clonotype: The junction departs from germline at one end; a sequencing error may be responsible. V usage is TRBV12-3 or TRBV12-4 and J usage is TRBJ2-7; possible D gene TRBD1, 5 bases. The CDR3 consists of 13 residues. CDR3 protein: CASSLRGSHEQYF. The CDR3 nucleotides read TGTGCCAGCAGTTTAAGGGGCTCCCACGAGCAGTACTTC.

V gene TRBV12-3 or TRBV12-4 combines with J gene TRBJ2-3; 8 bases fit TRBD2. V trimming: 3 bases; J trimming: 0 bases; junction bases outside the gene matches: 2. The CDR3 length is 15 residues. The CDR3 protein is CASSLTSESTDTQYF. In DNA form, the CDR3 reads TGTGCCAGCAGTTTGACTAGCGAAAGCACAGATACGCAGTATTTT.

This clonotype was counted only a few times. The CDR3 loop reads CASSPDIAQPQHF. In nucleotides, the CDR3 is TGTGCCAGCTCACCAGATATCGCACAGCCCCAGCATTTT. The V and J genes are TRBV18 and TRBJ1-5; no firm D call. The CDR3 covers 13 residues. Trimming removed 2 bases from V and 7 bases from J, with 9 bases in between. The germline CDR1 and CDR2 sequences are KGHSH and LQKENI.

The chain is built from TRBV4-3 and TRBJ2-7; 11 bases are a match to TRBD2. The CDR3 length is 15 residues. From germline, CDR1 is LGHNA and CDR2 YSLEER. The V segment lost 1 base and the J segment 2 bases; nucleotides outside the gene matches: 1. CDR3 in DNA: TGCGCCAGCAGCCAAGGACTAGCGGGACCCTACGAGCAGTACTTC. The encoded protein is CASSQGLAGPYEQYF.

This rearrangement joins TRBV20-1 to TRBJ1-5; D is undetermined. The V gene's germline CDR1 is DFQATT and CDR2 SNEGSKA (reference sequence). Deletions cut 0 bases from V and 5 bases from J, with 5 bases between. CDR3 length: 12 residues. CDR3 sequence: CSARDSHQPQHF. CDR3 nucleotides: TGCAGTGCTAGAGATTCCCATCAGCCCCAGCATTTT.

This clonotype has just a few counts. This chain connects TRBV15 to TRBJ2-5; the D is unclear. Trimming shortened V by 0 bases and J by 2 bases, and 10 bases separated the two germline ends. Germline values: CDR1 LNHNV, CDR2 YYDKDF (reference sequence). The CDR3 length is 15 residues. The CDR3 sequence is CATSRDLGLQETQYF. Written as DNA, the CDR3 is TGTGCCACCAGCAGAGATTTAGGCTTACAAGAGACCCAGTACTTC.

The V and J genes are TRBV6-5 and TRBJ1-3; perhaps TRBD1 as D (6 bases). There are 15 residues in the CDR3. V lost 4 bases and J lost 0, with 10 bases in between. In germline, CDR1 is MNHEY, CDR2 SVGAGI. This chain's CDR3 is CASSWDTGSGNTIYF. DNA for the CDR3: TGTGCCAGCAGTTGGGACACCGGCTCTGGAAACACCATATATTTT.

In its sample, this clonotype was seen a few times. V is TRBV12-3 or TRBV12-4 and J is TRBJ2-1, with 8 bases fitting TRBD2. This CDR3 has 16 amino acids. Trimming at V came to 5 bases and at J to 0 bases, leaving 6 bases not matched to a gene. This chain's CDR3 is CASSPGTRLSYNEQFF. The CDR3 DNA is TGTGCCAGCAGTCCGGGGACTAGGCTCTCCTACAATGAGCAGTTCTTC.

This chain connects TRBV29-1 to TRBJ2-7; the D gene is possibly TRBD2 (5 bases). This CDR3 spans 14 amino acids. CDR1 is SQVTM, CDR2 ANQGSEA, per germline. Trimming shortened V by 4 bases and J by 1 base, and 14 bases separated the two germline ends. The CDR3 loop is CSVVSVRGSYEQYF. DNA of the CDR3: TGCAGCGTTGTCTCCGTTCGGGGTTCCTACGAGCAGTACTTC.

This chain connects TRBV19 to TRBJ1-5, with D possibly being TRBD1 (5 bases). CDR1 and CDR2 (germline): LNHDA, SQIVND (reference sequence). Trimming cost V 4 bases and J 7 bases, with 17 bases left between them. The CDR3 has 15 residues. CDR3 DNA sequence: TGTGCCAGTAGTACCCCCGGGGGGGGAAGCCAGCCCCAGCATTTT. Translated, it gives CASSTPGGGSQPQHF.

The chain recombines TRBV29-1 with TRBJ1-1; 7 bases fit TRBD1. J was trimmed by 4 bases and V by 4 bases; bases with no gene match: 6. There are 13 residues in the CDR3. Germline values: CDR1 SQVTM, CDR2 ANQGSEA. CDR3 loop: CSVVRQGRTEAFF. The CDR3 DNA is TGCAGCGTTGTTCGACAGGGCCGCACTGAAGCTTTCTTT.

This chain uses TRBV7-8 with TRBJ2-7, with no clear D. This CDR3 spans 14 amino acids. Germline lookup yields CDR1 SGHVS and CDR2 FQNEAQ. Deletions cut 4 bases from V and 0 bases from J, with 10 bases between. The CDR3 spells CASSSDANSYEQYF. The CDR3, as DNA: TGTGCCAGCAGCTCCGACGCCAACTCCTACGAGCAGTACTTC.

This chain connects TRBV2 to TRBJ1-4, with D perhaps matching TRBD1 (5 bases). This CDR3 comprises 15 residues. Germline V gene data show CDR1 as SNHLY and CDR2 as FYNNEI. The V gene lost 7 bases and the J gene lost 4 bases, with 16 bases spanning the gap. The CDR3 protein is CASKRRQISNEKLFF. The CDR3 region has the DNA TGTGCCAGCAAACGCCGACAGATAAGTAATGAAAAACTGTTTTTT. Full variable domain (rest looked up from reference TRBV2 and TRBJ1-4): EPEVTQTPSHQVTQMGQEVILRCVPISNHLYFYWYRQILGQKVEFLVSFYNNEISEKSEIFDDQFSVERPDGSNFTLKIRSTKLEDSAMYFCASKRRQISNEKLFFGSGTQLSVL.

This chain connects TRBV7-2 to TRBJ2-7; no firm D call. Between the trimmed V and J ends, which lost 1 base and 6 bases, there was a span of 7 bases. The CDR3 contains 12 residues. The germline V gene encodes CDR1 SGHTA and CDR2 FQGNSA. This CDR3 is CASSLDHSEQYF. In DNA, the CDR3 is TGTGCCAGCAGCTTAGACCATTCCGAGCAGTACTTC.